This T cell receptor (beta chain) was identified in a study of breast tumors, draining lymph nodes, adjacent tissues. Findings and limits, study-wide: Luminal-like breast cancer showed significantly higher tumor–nontumor repertoire similarity than basal-like. The data were judged consistent with most tumor T cells coming from lymph node and expanding in tumor. Tumor repertoires ranked between lymph nodes and nontumor tissue in diversity, with V and J gene preferences.

Between the trimmed V and J ends, which lost 3 bases and 3 bases, there was a span of 16 bases. The CDR3 has 15 residues. Germline lookup yields CDR1 SGDLS and CDR2 YYNGEE. This clonotype came up many times. Its antigen is not known. Axillary draining lymph nodes of breast cancer patients supplied the node samples. TCRdb reprocessed the multiplex PCR reads with MiXCR, giving one entry per CDR3 protein. The table lists about 180,000 distinct CDR3 sequences, 30% to 35% of them singletons, with roughly 4.3% in the top ten. This rearrangement joins TRBV9 to TRBJ2-7, with a weak D call TRBD2 (5 bases). The source of this sequence is a female donor with breast cancer. Some clones in this sample may be carry-over from other donors' samples. Sequencing was done on a sample of axillary lymph node tissue. The CDR3: CASSEGPGLGYEQYF. For the CDR3, the DNA is TGTGCCAGCAGCGAGGGCCCGGGGTTAGGCTACGAGCAGTACTTC.